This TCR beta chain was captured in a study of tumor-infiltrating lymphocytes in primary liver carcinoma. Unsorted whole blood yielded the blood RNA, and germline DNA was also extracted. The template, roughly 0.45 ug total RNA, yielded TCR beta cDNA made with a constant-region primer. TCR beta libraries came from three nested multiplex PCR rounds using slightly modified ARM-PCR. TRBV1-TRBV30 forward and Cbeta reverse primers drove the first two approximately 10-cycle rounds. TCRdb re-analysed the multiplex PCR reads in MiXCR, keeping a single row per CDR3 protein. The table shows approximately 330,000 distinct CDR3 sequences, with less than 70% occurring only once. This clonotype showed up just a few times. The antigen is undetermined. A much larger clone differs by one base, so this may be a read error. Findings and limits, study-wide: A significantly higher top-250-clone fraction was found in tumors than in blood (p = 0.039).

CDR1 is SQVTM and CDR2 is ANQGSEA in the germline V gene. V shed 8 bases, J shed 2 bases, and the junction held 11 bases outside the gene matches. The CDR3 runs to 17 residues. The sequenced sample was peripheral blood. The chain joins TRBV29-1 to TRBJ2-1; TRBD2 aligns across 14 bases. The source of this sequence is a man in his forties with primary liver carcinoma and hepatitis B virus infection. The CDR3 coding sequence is TGCAGCATCAGACTAGCGGGAGGGTACACGGCCTACAATGAGCAGTTCTTC. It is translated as CSIRLAGGYTAYNEQFF.